A single sample gave rise to the 17 T cell receptor beta chains below, sequenced in a study of Graves' ophthalmopathy and Graves' hyperthyroidism. The study amplified TCR beta CDR3 regions using RNA transcripts. RT-PCR with HTBI primers came first, then second-round multiplex PCR. TCRdb re-derived calls from the multiplex PCR reads in MiXCR, one entry per CDR3 protein. The profile shows over a million distinct CDR3 sequences, 35% to 40% of them singletons. Sequences were obtained from peripheral blood or thyroid tissue (not recorded which). The origin of the receptors is an adult man with Graves' hyperthyroidism.

This clonotype has ten or more counts. The gene calls are TRBV5-1 and TRBJ2-7; weak D call: TRBD2 (5 bases). Trimming pared 0 bases from V and 6 bases from J, leaving 16 bases between. CDR1 and CDR2 from the germline V gene are SGHRS and YFSETQ. The length of the CDR3 is 15 residues. CDR3 loop: CASSLDPGVGAEQYF. CDR3 nucleotide sequence: TGCGCCAGCAGCTTGGACCCCGGGGTCGGAGCCGAGCAGTACTTC.

Only a few counts were recorded for this clonotype. The rearrangement joins TRBV5-5 to TRBJ1-4, with D possibly TRBD1 on 6 matching bases. The germline V and J ends were trimmed by 2 bases and 6 bases, with 14 bases remaining between them. CDR3 length: 15 residues. Germline lookup yields CDR1 SGHKS and CDR2 YYEKEE (reference sequence). CDR3 nucleotides: TGTGCCAGCAGCTTCACGACAGGAGCGTATGAAAAACTGTTTTTT. Translating gives CASSFTTGAYEKLFF.

This clonotype was recorded at least ten times. The chain has TRBV7-2 and TRBJ2-5, with 9 bases that match TRBD2. There are 18 residues in the CDR3. CDR1 is SGHTA, CDR2 FQGNSA, per germline. V gave up 0 bases and J gave up 0 bases; unmatched junction bases: 8. The CDR3 sequence: CASSLAVISGGYQETQYF. CDR3 coding DNA: TGTGCCAGCAGCTTAGCGGTTATAAGCGGGGGGTACCAAGAGACCCAGTACTTC.

This clonotype came up many times. V is TRBV20-1 and J is TRBJ1-4; D is undetermined. Trimming took 3 bases from V and 11 from J, leaving 13 bases between them. There are 12 residues in the CDR3. Looked up from germline, CDR1 is DFQATT and CDR2 is SNEGSKA (reference sequence). As DNA, the CDR3 is TGCAGTGCTAGTGACCGCGTGTTGAAACTGTTTTTT. Residues: CSASDRVLKLFF.

This clonotype was picked up many times. This sequence joins TRBV29-1 and TRBJ2-2; the D gene is possibly TRBD2 (5 bases). Looked up from germline, CDR1 is SQVTM and CDR2 is ANQGSEA. The CDR3 is 14 amino acids. V was cut by 0 bases and J by 7 bases, with 12 bases left in between. The CDR3 nucleotides read TGCAGCGTTGAAGATCTTCGAGGGAACGGGGAGCTGTTTTTT. This codes for CSVEDLRGNGELFF.

The chain uses TRBV29-1 and TRBJ2-1; D not resolved. There are 12 residues in the CDR3. V dropped 3 bases and J dropped 13 bases, with 16 bases sitting between them. The germline V gene encodes CDR1 SQVTM and CDR2 ANQGSEA. In DNA form, the CDR3 reads TGCAGCGTTGAGTATGTCGGGTCATCACAGTTCTTC. This translates into CSVEYVGSSQFF.

In its sample, this clonotype was seen many times. This chain connects TRBV10-3 to TRBJ2-7, with D possibly TRBD2 on 6 matching bases. CDR3 length: 15 amino acids. Trimming took off 7 bases at V and 3 bases at J, with 19 bases between the two ends. Germline V gene lookup returns CDR1 ENHRY and CDR2 SYGVKD. Here the CDR3 reads CAITAERRALYEQYF. The CDR3 nucleotides are TGTGCCATCACAGCCGAAAGGAGGGCCCTCTACGAGCAGTACTTC.

This clonotype was counted ten times or more. This chain links TRBV12-3 or TRBV12-4 with TRBJ1-2; possible D gene TRBD1, 5 bases. Trimming shortened V by 5 bases and J by 4 bases, and 20 bases separated the two germline ends. The CDR3 sequence is 16 residues long. CDR3 protein: CASSPRRGRESYGYTF. Here the CDR3 DNA reads TGTGCCAGCAGTCCTAGGCGGGGCAGGGAAAGCTATGGCTACACCTTC.

V is TRBV5-8 and J is TRBJ1-1; perhaps TRBD1 as D (6 bases). This CDR3 is 16 amino acids long. Trimming pared 4 bases from V and 1 base from J, leaving 17 bases between. CDR1 is SGHTS, CDR2 YDEGEE, per germline. In nucleotides, the CDR3 is TGTGCCAGCAGCGACCTAGGGGGAGTTGGGAACACTGAAGCTTTCTTT. Protein product: CASSDLGGVGNTEAFF.

In this sample, this clonotype turned up many times. The chain links TRBV10-2 to TRBJ1-2; 7 positions match TRBD1. This CDR3 has 15 amino acids. Trimming removed 3 bases from V and 5 bases from J; junction bases left unmatched: 9. The germline V gene has CDR1 WSHSY and CDR2 SAAADI. In DNA, the CDR3 is TGCGCCAGCAGTGATCCCCGGGACAGAAAATATGGCTACACCTTC. It encodes CASSDPRDRKYGYTF.

About this clonotype itself: This may be a read error: a much more frequent sequence differs by one nucleotide. The genes are TRBV2 and TRBJ2-5; D gene uncertain. The CDR3 consists of 12 residues. Germline lookup yields CDR1 SNHLY and CDR2 FYNNEI. V gave up 6 bases and J gave up 5 bases, with 10 bases separating them. The CDR3 DNA follows: TGTGCCAGCAGACAGCCGAGCGAGACCCAGTACTTC. It codes for CASRQPSETQYF.

The chain recombines TRBV5-6 with TRBJ1-1; D call uncertain. Trimming took 7 bases from V and 4 from J, leaving 11 bases between them. This CDR3 region has 12 residues. The germline gives CDR1 SGHDT, CDR2 YYEEEE. In DNA, the CDR3 is TGTGCCAGCGGCGACCCGTTCACTGAAGCTTTCTTT. This gives the protein CASGDPFTEAFF.

The rearrangement joins TRBV20-1 to TRBJ1-1; D gene uncertain. The ends were cut back, 3 bases at V and 1 base at J, with 9 bases in the middle. Germline CDR1 and CDR2: DFQATT and SNEGSKA (reference sequence). There are 13 residues in the CDR3. CDR3 DNA sequence: TGCAGTGCTAGGCCCACGGGGAACACTGAAGCTTTCTTT. Translating gives CSARPTGNTEAFF.

This clonotype was seen many times. The rearrangement joins TRBV24-1 to TRBJ1-1, with D tentatively TRBD1 (6 bases). Germline V CDR1 and CDR2: KGHDR, SFDVKD. Trimming pared 2 bases from V and 11 bases from J, leaving 11 bases between. The CDR3 runs 12 residues. CDR3 protein: CATSDSQGKAFF. The DNA of the CDR3 is TGTGCCACCAGTGATTCACAGGGCAAGGCTTTCTTT.

The chain is built from TRBV29-1 and TRBJ2-7, with 14 nucleotides matching TRBD2. This CDR3 spans 15 amino acids. Germline V gene sequence: CDR1 SQVTM, CDR2 ANQGSEA. Germline trimming cut 2 bases from V and 7 bases from J; bases unmatched to any gene: 7. The CDR3 region has the DNA TGCAGCGTTGAAACCGGGACTAGCGGGAGTAGTGAGCAGTACTTC. Residues: CSVETGTSGSSEQYF.

This chain links TRBV20-1 with TRBJ1-6, with 7 bases fitting TRBD1. V was clipped by 7 bases and J by 9 bases; unmatched bases: 9. Germline CDR1 and CDR2: DFQATT and SNEGSKA (reference sequence). The CDR3 has 13 residues. The chain's CDR3 is CSGAGDRASPLHF. CDR3 DNA: TGCAGTGGTGCAGGCGACAGGGCTTCACCCCTCCACTTT.

CDR3 sequence (DNA): TGTGCCAGCAGCTTAGGGACAGGGGGCGGGATAGCTATTCAGCCCCAGCATTTT. This encodes CASSLGTGGGIAIQPQHF. The rearrangement links TRBV7-2 to TRBJ1-5; 11 positions agree with TRBD1. The J segment lost 6 bases and the V segment lost 1 base, leaving 11 bases of the junction unmatched. This CDR3 contains 18 residues. The germline V gene has CDR1 SGHTA and CDR2 FQGNSA.